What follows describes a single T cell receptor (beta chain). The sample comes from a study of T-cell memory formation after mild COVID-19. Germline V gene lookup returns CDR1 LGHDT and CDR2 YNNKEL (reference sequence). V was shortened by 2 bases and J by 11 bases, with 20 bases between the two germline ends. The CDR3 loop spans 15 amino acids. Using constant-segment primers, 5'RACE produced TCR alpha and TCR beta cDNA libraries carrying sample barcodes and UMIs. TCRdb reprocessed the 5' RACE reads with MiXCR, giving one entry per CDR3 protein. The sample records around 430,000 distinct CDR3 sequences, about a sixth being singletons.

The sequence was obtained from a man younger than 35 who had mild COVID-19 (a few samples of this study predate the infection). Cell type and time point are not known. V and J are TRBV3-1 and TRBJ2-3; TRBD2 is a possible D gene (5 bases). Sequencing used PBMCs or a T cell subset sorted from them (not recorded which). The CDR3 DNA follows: TGTGCCAGCAGCCAACCGGGAATACGATTAAACCGGCAGTATTTT. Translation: CASSQPGIRLNRQYF.